This T cell receptor beta chain comes out of a study of CD8 T cells in ankylosing spondylitis. Whole-study results and caveats: Reports of some motif variants in reactive arthritis synovial fluid and blood predate this one. Peripheral blood held disease-linked clones only at relatively low frequency, and these were CD8+. Matched synovial fluid from ankylosing spondylitis patients was reported to be enriched for disease-linked clones. In ankylosing spondylitis blood, a motif of about eight highly homologous TCR beta variants appeared characteristic.

J was trimmed by 0 bases and V by 3 bases; bases with no gene match: 6. Per germline, CDR1 DFQATT and CDR2 SNEGSKA (reference sequence). There are 15 residues in the CDR3. The TCR beta libraries were generated through quantitative 5'-RACE incorporating molecular barcodes. One entry per CDR3 protein results from TCRdb running MiXCR on the 5' RACE reads. The profile shows 800,000 to 900,000 distinct CDR3 sequences, 12% of them singletons. The table lists this clonotype with many counts. Its antigen is not known. The chain has TRBV20-1 and TRBJ1-1, with 8 bases identical to TRBD1. The TCR comes from a male donor with ankylosing spondylitis. Sequenced: blood, either unsorted or a sorted T cell fraction (not recorded which). CDR3 nucleotides: TGCAGTGCTAGCGGGGCAGGGGGCATGAACACTGAAGCTTTCTTT. This gives the protein CSASGAGGMNTEAFF.